The source of this TCR beta chain is a study of blood T cell repertoires in COVID-19. Study-wide context: COVID-19 samples collected from the United States, Italy and Spain covered acute and convalescent phases. From T cells, B-cell-depleted T cells, or PBMCs came the material, which was cDNA or gDNA.

With V trimmed by 6 bases and J by 10 bases, 4 bases remained unmatched. CDR3 length: 12 residues. Germline V gene data show CDR1 as SNHLY and CDR2 as FYNNEI. This clone was detected a few times. Authors' processing steps: Researchers report that nucleated cell counts were estimated from reference gene primer amplification. Libraries were prepared by immunoSEQ multiplex PCR; TCRdb keeps only in-frame clonotypes and omits some of them. The DNA was the basis for D and trimming; V, J and clone size are from that table. The sample has around 100,000 clones, more than 65% seen once; the top ten hold 9.5% to 13%.

Sequencing was done on a sample of peripheral blood. The chain couples TRBV2 to TRBJ2-1; TRBD2 agrees at 9 bases. This sequence was found in a woman in her 70s with acute or convalescent COVID-19. The CDR3 spells CASRGLAGEQFF. The CDR3 DNA reads TGTGCCAGCAGGGGCCTAGCGGGGGAGCAGTTCTTC.